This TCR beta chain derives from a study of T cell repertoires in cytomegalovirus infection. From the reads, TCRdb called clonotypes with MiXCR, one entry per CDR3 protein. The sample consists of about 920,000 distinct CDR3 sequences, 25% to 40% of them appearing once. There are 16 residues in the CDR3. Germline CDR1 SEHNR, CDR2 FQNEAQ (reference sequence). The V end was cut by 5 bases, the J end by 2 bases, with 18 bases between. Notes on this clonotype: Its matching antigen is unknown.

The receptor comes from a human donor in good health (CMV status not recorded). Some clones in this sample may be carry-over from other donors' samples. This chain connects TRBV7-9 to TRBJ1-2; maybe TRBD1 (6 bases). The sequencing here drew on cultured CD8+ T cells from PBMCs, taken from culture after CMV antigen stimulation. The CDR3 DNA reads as TGTGCCAGCAGCCGAACTACAGGGCCGTTAAACTATGGCTACACCTTC. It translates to CASSRTTGPLNYGYTF.